This record concerns one TCR beta chain sequence. Its specificity is not known. Looked up from germline, CDR1 is SNHLY and CDR2 is FYNNEI. The CDR3 loop spans 12 amino acids. Trimming removed 7 bases at V and 5 bases at J, with 11 bases between. This entry comes from a study of a mutant IDH1 vaccine in newly diagnosed glioma. Whole-study context: The start of vaccination came 4-6 weeks after radiotherapy alone, or with temozolomide cycles. Mean patient age was around 40 years; roughly 62% were male and approximately 40% female. Held at week 35, visit V12 was the safety follow-up, and visit V13 followed at week 47.

Time point denoted: week 35, safety follow-up. A single vaccine dose contained 300 ug of mutant IDH1 20-mer peptide, and topical imiquimod was used with it. Donors had new IDH1-mutant astrocytomas of WHO grade 3 or 4 (ATRX-lost). Sequenced by immunoSEQ multiplex PCR; TCRdb stores in-frame clones only, minus some. The table shows around 32,000 clones, with roughly 75% occurring only once. This clonotype originated in a man aged 35 to 55 with glioma. Some clones in this sample may be carry-over from other donors' samples. The V gene is TRBV2, the J gene TRBJ2-5, with D possibly being TRBD2 (6 bases). The sequences come from PBMCs, collected from a glioma patient whose treatment included an IDH1 peptide vaccine. The CDR3 protein is CASTRAGETQYF. The CDR3 DNA follows: TGTGCCAGCACGAGGGCGGGGGAGACCCAGTACTTC.